This T cell receptor beta chain was recorded in a study of cytomegalovirus exposure and HLA in healthy donors. In the study overall: About 180 million T cells yielded approximately 100 million unique TCR beta sequences, as an earlier analysis found.

Germline CDR1 and CDR2: LNHDA and SQIVND (reference sequence). V shed 3 bases and J 4 bases; nucleotides not matched to a gene: 4. The CDR3 is made up of 15 amino acids. PCR was performed using 60 Vbeta and 13 Jbeta primers. Using immunoSEQ multiplex PCR, the repertoire was profiled, and TCRdb retains in-frame clones only, with some absent. This sample lists 150,000 to 200,000 clones; its ten largest clones have approximately 0.82%. The V and J genes are TRBV19 and TRBJ2-1; 9 nucleotides match TRBD2. The receptor was isolated from a woman aged 18-29 years in good health and CMV-seropositive. Sequencing used PBMCs. Here the CDR3 reads CASSIKAGGYNEQFF. The CDR3 DNA is TGTGCCAGTAGTATCAAAGCGGGGGGTTACAATGAGCAGTTCTTC.